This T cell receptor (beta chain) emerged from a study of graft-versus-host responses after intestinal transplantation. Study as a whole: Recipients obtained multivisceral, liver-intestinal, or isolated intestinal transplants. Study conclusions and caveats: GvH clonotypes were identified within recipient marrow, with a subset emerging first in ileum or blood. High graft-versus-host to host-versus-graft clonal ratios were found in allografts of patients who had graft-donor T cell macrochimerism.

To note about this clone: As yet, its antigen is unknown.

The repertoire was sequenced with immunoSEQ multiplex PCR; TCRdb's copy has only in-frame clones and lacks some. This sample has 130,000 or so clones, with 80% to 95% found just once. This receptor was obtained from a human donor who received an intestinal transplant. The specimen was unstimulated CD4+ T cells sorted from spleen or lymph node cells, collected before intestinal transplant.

The CDR3 reads CASSYEKLNEQFF. For the CDR3, the DNA is TGTGCCAGCAGTTATGAGAAGCTCAATGAGCAGTTCTTC. The chain is built from TRBV6-5 and TRBJ2-1; D is undetermined. Germline lookup yields CDR1 MNHEY and CDR2 SVGAGI. The CDR3 spans 13 residues. Trimming pared 3 bases from V and 6 bases from J, leaving 9 bases between.